The next 5 T cell receptor beta chains were all read from a single sample in a study of T-cell reconstitution after alpha-beta-depleted transplantation in children. Preparing the TCRbeta library involved the use of unique molecular identifiers. In TCRdb, the PCR reads were re-called with MiXCR into one record per CDR3 protein. The sample shows around 140,000 distinct CDR3 sequences, 8% to 10% of them seen only once. Specimen: PBMCs, mostly from graft donor cells, collected 180 days after TCRalphabeta/CD19-depleted stem cell transplant. All receptors derive from a female patient aged 2 to 10 who had a stem cell transplant for congenital amegakaryocytic thrombocytopenia, so the T cells may come from the graft donor.

This clonotype was detected ten times or more. This chain connects TRBV12-3 or TRBV12-4 to TRBJ1-5; D might be TRBD1 (5 bases). This CDR3 is 15 amino acids long. The germline V and J ends were trimmed by 5 bases and 0 bases, with 11 bases remaining between them. In DNA, the CDR3 is TGTGCCAGCAGTCCAACAGGATCTAGCAATCAGCCCCAGCATTTT. It specifies CASSPTGSSNQPQHF.

The chain's CDR3 is CAWSGGFSYEQYF. In DNA form, the CDR3 reads TGTGCCTGGAGCGGGGGGTTTTCCTACGAGCAGTACTTC. The V call is TRBV30, the J call TRBJ2-7; 7 bases fit TRBD2. Germline trimming cut 3 bases from V and 1 base from J; bases unmatched to any gene: 3. From germline, CDR1 is GTSNPN and CDR2 SVGIG (reference sequence). The CDR3 length is 13 residues. The whole variable domain, filled in from reference TRBV30 and TRBJ2-7, reads SQTIHQWPATLVQPVGSPLSLECTVEGTSNPNLYWYRQAAGRGLQLLFYSVGIGQISSEVPQNLSASRPQDRQFILSSKKLLLSDSGFYLCAWSGGFSYEQYFGPGTRLTVT.

This clonotype was counted at least ten times. The chain combines TRBV5-8 with TRBJ2-1; TRBD2 is a possible D gene (6 bases). The germline gives CDR1 SGHTS, CDR2 YDEGEE. The CDR3 sequence is 15 residues long. The ends were cut back, 1 base at V and 1 base at J, with 9 bases in the middle. This CDR3 reads CASSLSRGSYNEQFF. The DNA for the CDR3 is TGTGCCAGCAGCTTGTCTCGGGGGTCCTACAATGAGCAGTTCTTC.

In regard to this clonotype: A read error may explain this, as a much larger clone is one base away. Lacking the conserved final phenylalanine or tryptophan, this CDR3 likely reflects a read error. The chain couples TRBV28 to TRBJ1-1, with TRBD1 matching over 7 bases. Germline CDR1 and CDR2: MDHEN and SYDVKM. CDR3 length equals 17 residues. V shed 5 bases and J 10 bases; nucleotides not matched to a gene: 22. The CDR3: CASSVYSNYNRGSGAFI. The CDR3 bases are TGTGCCAGCAGTGTTTATTCCAATTATAACAGGGGTAGTGGAGCTTTCATT.

There are many counts of this clonotype. The chain has TRBV12-3 or TRBV12-4 and TRBJ1-5; D is uncertain. With 5 bases removed from V and 5 bases from J, the gap between germline ends came to 10 bases. The CDR3 length is 13 residues. The CDR3 reads CASSPGLYQPQHF. The CDR3 bases are TGTGCCAGCAGTCCAGGCCTCTATCAGCCCCAGCATTTT.